This T cell receptor beta chain is drawn from a study of blood T cell repertoires in COVID-19. About the study: Sites across the United States, Italy and Spain contributed samples from acute and convalescent COVID-19. Sources were T cells, B-cell-depleted T cells, or PBMCs; the material itself was cDNA or gDNA.

As originally analysed: Researchers report that nucleated cell counts were estimated from reference gene primer amplification. Generated by immunoSEQ multiplex PCR, the TCRdb table keeps only in-frame clones and is missing some. Clonal size and the V and J genes are those of that table, whereas D and trimming came from the DNA. Counted here are 100,000 or so clones, over 75% occurring once; the ten biggest clones make up 13%. Germline assignment: CDR1 KGHSH and CDR2 LQKENI. CDR3 size: 15 residues. Losses at the gene ends were 4 bases for V and 0 bases for J; bases not matched to a gene: 4. Sequenced input: peripheral blood. This rearrangement joins TRBV18 to TRBJ2-7; 9 bases are shared with TRBD1. This TCR was recovered from a human donor in a cohort sampled during active COVID-19. The CDR3: CASSRGQGSSYEQYF. CDR3 sequence (DNA): TGTGCCAGCTCACGCGGACAGGGGAGCTCCTACGAGCAGTACTTC.